This T cell receptor beta chain was documented in a study of cytomegalovirus exposure and HLA in healthy donors. As to this clone: As yet, its antigen is unknown.

V shed 0 bases and J 5 bases; nucleotides not matched to a gene: 13. Per germline, CDR1 ENHRY and CDR2 SYGVKD. CDR3 length: 18 residues. Whole-study findings and limits: Several of the most significant clusters appeared linked to common viral pathogens, based on a later analysis.

Primers for the PCR totalled 60 Vbeta and 13 Jbeta. Method: immunoSEQ multiplex PCR; TCRdb's copy keeps in-frame clones and lacks some. The sample includes 120,000 to 150,000 clones, approximately 80% of them seen just once. The source is a male donor in good health and CMV-seronegative. The sample comprised PBMCs. This sequence joins TRBV10-3 and TRBJ1-2; TRBD1 matches 9 bases. In DNA, the CDR3 is TGTGCCATCAGTGAGTCTTCAACGGACAGGGGAGAAGGGTATGGCTACACCTTC. Translating gives CAISESSTDRGEGYGYTF.